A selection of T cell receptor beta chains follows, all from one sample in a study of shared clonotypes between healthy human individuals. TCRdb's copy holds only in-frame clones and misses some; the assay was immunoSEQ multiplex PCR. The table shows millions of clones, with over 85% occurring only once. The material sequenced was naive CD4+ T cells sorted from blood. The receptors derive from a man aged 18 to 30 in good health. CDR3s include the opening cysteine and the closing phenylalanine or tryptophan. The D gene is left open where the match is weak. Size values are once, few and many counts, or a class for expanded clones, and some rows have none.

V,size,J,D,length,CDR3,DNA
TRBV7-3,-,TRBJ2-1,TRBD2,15,CASSELGRAYNEQFF,TGTGCCAGCAGCGAACTGGGGAGGGCCTACAATGAGCAGTTCTTC
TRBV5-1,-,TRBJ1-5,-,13,CASSHGPNQPQHF,TGCGCCAGCAGCCATGGGCCGAATCAGCCCCAGCATTTT
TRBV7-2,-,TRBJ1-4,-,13,CASSHKTGEKLFF,TGTGCCAGCAGCCACAAAACGGGGGAAAAACTGTTTTTT
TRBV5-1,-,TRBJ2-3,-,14,CASSLEGSTDTQYF,TGCGCCAGCAGCTTGGAGGGGAGCACAGATACGCAGTATTTT
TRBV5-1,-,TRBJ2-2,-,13,CASSLGLLGELFF,TGCGCCAGCAGCTTAGGACTCCTCGGGGAGCTGTTTTTT
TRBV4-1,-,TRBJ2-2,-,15,CASSQETQVTGELFF,TGCGCCAGCAGCCAAGAAACCCAGGTTACCGGGGAGCTGTTTTTT
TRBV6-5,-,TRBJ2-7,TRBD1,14,CASSQTTGRLEQYF,TGTGCCAGCAGTCAAACGACAGGGCGACTCGAGCAGTACTTC
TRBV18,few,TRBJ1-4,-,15,CATSPSPGDGEKLFF,TGTGCCACCTCACCTTCCCCAGGGGATGGTGAAAAACTGTTTTTT
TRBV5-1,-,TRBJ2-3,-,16,CASSLGPQRFTDTQYF,TGCGCCAGCAGCTTAGGCCCTCAGCGGTTCACAGATACGCAGTATTTT
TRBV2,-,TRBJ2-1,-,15,CASSEEGQTYNEQFF,TGTGCCAGCAGTGAGGAGGGCCAGACCTACAATGAGCAGTTCTTC
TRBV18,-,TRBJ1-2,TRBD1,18,CASSALGQSPLANYGYTF,TGTGCCAGCTCCGCGCTGGGACAGAGTCCACTCGCTAACTATGGCTACACCTTC
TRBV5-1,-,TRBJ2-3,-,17,CASSPWLLEDGTDTQYF,TGCGCCAGCAGCCCCTGGTTGCTAGAGGACGGCACAGATACGCAGTATTTT
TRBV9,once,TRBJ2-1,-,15,CASSALLDTYNEQFF,TGTGCCAGCAGCGCGCTACTGGATACCTACAATGAGCAGTTCTTC
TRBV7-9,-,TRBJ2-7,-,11,CASSLGVEQYF,TGTGCCAGCAGCTTAGGTGTCGAGCAGTACTTC
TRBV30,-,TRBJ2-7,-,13,CAWSMGGGYEQYF,TGTGCCTGGAGTATGGGGGGCGGGTACGAGCAGTACTTC
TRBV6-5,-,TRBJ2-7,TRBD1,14,CASSRGHQAYEQYF,TGTGCCAGTTCGAGGGGGCATCAGGCCTACGAGCAGTACTTC
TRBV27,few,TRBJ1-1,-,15,CASSSIQTINTEAFF,TGTGCCAGCAGTTCCATTCAGACGATAAACACTGAAGCTTTCTTT
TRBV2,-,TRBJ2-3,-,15,CASSEYLLSTDTQYF,TGTGCCAGCAGTGAATATTTACTGTCCACAGATACGCAGTATTTT
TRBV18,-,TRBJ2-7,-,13,CATAGDQNYEQYF,TGTGCCACCGCCGGGGACCAAAACTACGAGCAGTACTTC
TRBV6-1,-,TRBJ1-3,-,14,CASSERNSGNTIYF,TGTGCCAGCAGTGAAAGGAACTCTGGAAACACCATATATTTT
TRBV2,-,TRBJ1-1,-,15,CASSAERTGLTEAFF,TGTGCCAGTTCAGCAGAGAGAACGGGCCTCACTGAAGCTTTCTTT
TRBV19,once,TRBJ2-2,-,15,CASSIVQINTGELFF,TGTGCCAGTAGTATAGTACAGATTAACACCGGGGAGCTGTTTTTT
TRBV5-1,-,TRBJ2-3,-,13,CASTSGNTDTQYF,TGCGCCAGCACCTCCGGTAACACAGATACGCAGTATTTT
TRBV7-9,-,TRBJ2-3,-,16,CASSLGLAGTTDTQYF,TGTGCCAGCAGCTTAGGGCTAGCAGGGACCACAGATACGCAGTATTTT
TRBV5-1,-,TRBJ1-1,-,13,CASSSTGITEAFF,TGCGCCAGCAGCTCAACAGGGATCACTGAAGCTTTCTTT
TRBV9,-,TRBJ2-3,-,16,CASTPPSASSTDTQYF,TGTGCCAGCACCCCCCCAAGCGCCTCTAGCACAGATACGCAGTATTTT
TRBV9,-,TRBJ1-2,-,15,CASSVDGWGVPGYTF,TGTGCCAGCAGCGTAGACGGCTGGGGGGTTCCTGGCTACACCTTC
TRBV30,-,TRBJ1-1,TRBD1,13,CACSKGANTEAFF,TGTGCCTGCTCGAAGGGGGCGAACACTGAAGCTTTCTTT
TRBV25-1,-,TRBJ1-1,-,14,CASRFQGRETEAFF,TGTGCCAGCAGGTTTCAGGGGAGAGAAACTGAAGCTTTCTTT
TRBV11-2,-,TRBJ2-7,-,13,CASSLGDSYEQYF,TGTGCCAGCAGCTTAGGGGATTCCTACGAGCAGTACTTC
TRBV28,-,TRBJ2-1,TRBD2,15,CASGAGTSGSDEQFF,TGTGCCAGCGGCGCCGGGACTAGCGGGAGCGACGAGCAGTTCTTC
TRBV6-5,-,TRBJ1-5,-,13,CASSSGTWQPQHF,TGTGCCAGCAGTTCCGGGACATGGCAGCCCCAGCATTTT
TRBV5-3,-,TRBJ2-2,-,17,CARSSRQDLANTGELFF,TGTGCCAGAAGCTCTCGACAGGACCTAGCGAACACCGGGGAGCTGTTTTTT
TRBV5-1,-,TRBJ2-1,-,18,CASQGTSLSVSISPEQFF,TGCGCCAGCCAGGGAACTAGTCTATCCGTTTCCATTTCGCCTGAGCAGTTCTTC
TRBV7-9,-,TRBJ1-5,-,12,CASSLASQPQHF,TGTGCCAGCAGCTTAGCAAGTCAGCCCCAGCATTTT
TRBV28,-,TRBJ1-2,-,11,CASSTGYGYTF,TGTGCCAGCAGTACGGGTTATGGCTACACCTTC
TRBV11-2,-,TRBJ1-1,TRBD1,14,CASSPRTGATEAFF,TGTGCCAGCAGCCCAAGGACAGGAGCCACTGAAGCTTTCTTT
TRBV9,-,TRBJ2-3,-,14,CASSVGTITDTQYF,TGTGCCAGCAGCGTTGGAACTATCACAGATACGCAGTATTTT
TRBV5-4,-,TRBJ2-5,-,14,CASSLVGLSETQYF,TGTGCCAGCAGCTTGGTAGGCCTTTCAGAGACCCAGTACTTC
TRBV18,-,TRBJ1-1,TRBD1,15,CASSGQGLGNTEAFF,TGTGCCAGCTCCGGACAGGGATTAGGGAACACTGAAGCTTTCTTT
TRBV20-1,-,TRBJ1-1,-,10,CSAGFDEAFF,TGCAGTGCTGGATTCGACGAAGCTTTCTTT
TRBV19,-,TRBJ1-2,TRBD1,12,CASKTGSYGYTF,TGTGCCAGTAAGACAGGGAGTTATGGCTACACCTTC
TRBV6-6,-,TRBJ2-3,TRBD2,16,CASSYRAGTSSDTQYF,TGTGCCAGCAGTTACCGAGCGGGAACATCATCAGATACGCAGTATTTT
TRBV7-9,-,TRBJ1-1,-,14,CASRNTQGETEAFF,TGTGCCAGCCGGAATACGCAGGGAGAAACTGAAGCTTTCTTT
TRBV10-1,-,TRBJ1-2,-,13,CASSADSNYGYTF,TGCGCCAGCAGTGCGGACAGTAACTATGGCTACACCTTC
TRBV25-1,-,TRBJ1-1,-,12,CASSRVNTEAFF,TGTGCCAGCAGCCGTGTGAACACTGAAGCTTTCTTT
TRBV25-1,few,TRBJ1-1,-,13,CASSAGLGTEAFF,TGTGCCAGCAGTGCGGGGTTGGGTACTGAAGCTTTCTTT
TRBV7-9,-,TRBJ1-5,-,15,CASSLAGAVNQPQHF,TGTGCCAGCAGCTTAGCGGGGGCAGTCAATCAGCCCCAGCATTTT
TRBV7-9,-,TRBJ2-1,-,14,CASSLRSPSNEQFF,TGTGCCAGCAGCTTAAGGTCGCCCTCCAATGAGCAGTTCTTC